This T cell receptor beta chain was recorded in a study of blood T cell repertoires in COVID-19. Across the whole study: Samples representing acute and convalescent COVID-19 were sourced from the United States, Italy and Spain.

Ages ranged from about 18 to 100 years, with residence in 20 to 30 US areas. Some clones are missing from TCRdb's copy, which holds only in-frame ones; the method was immunoSEQ multiplex PCR. The sample carries roughly 250,000 clones, 75% to 95% recorded once. This sequence was found in a young woman who had recovered from COVID-19. The source material was PBMCs or T cells enriched from blood (not recorded which).

Here the CDR3 reads CASSQISPTTEQFF. The CDR3 DNA follows: TGTGCCAGCAGCCAAATTAGCCCTACCACTGAGCAGTTCTTC. V usage is TRBV3-1 (or the pseudogene TRBV3-2) and J usage is TRBJ2-1; D unclear. This CDR3 is 14 amino acids long. Germline lookup yields CDR1 LGHDT and CDR2 YNNKEL (reference sequence). Trimming stripped 2 bases from V and 9 bases from J, with 14 bases between.